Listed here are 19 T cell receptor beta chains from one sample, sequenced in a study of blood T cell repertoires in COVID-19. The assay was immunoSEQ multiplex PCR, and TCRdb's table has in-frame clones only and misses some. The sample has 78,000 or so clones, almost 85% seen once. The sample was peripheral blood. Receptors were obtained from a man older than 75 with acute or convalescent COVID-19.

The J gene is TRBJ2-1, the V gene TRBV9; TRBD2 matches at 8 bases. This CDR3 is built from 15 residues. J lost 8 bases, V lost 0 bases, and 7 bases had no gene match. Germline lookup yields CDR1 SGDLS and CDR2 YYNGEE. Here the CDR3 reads CASSVGGGTLDEQFF. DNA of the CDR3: TGTGCCAGCAGCGTAGGCGGGGGGACCTTGGATGAGCAGTTCTTC.

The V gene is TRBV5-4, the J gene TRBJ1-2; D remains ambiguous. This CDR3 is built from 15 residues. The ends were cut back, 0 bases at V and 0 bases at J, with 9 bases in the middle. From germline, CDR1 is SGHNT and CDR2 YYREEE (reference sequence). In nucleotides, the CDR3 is TGTGCCAGCAGCTTGGTACAGTCATCTAACTATGGCTACACCTTC. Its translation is CASSLVQSSNYGYTF.

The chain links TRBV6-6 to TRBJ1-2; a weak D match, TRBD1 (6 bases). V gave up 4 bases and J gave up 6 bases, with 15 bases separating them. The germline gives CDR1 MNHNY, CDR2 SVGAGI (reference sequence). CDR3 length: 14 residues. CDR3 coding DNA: TGTGCCAGCAGTTCTCATATTACAGGGAATGGCTACACCTTC. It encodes CASSSHITGNGYTF.

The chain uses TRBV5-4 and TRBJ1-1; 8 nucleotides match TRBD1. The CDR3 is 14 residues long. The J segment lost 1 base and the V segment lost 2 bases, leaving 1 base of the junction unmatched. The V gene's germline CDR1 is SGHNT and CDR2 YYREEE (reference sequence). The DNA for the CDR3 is TGTGCCAGCAGCTTCGGGACAGGGAACACTGAAGCTTTCTTT. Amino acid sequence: CASSFGTGNTEAFF.

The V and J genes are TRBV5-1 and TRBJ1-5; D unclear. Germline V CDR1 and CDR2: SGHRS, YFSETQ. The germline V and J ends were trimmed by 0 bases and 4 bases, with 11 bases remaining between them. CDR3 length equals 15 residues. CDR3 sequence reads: CASSLGTDANQPQHF. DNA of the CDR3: TGCGCCAGCAGCTTGGGTACAGACGCAAATCAGCCCCAGCATTTT.

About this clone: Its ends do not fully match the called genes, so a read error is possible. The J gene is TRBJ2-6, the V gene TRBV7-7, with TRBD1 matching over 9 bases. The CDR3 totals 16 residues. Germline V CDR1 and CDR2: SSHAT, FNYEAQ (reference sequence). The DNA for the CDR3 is TGTGCTAGCAGCCCTACAGGGGGCACCGGGGCCAACGTCCTGACTTTC. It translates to CASSPTGGTGANVLTF.

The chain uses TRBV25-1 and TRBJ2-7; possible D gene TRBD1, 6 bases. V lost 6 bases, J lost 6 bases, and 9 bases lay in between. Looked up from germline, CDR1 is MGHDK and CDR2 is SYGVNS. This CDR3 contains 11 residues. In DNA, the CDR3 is TGTGCCAGCAGCCTCAGGGGCGAGCAGTACTTC. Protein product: CASSLRGEQYF.

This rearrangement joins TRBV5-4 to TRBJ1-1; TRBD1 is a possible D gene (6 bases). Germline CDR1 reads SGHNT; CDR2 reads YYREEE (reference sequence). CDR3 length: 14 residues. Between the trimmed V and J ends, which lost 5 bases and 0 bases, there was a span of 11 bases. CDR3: CASRGALMNTEAFF. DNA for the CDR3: TGTGCCAGCAGGGGGGCCCTCATGAACACTGAAGCTTTCTTT. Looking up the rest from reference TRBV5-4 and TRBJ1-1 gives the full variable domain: ETGVTQSPTHLIKTRGQQVTLRCSSQSGHNTVSWYQQALGQGPQFIFQYYREEENGRGNFPPRFSGLQFPNYSSELNVNALELDDSALYLCASRGALMNTEAFFGQGTRLTVV.

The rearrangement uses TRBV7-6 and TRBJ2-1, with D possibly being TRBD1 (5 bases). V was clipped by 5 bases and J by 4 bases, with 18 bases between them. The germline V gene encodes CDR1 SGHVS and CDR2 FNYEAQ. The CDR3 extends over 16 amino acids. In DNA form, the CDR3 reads TGTGCCAGCAGCCCTCAGGGTTCTTACCGATACAATGAGCAGTTCTTC. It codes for CASSPQGSYRYNEQFF.

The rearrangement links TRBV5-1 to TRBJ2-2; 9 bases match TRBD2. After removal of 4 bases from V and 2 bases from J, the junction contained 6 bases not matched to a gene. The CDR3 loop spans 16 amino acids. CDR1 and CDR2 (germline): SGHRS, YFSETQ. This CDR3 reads CASSPRGGVNTGELFF. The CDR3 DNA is TGCGCCAGCAGCCCGCGGGGGGGAGTTAACACCGGGGAGCTGTTTTTT.

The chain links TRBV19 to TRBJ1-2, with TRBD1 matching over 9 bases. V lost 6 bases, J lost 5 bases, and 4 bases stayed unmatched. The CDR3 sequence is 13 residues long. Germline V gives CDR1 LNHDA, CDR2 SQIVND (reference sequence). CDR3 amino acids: CASRGTGRYGYTF. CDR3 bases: TGTGCCAGTAGGGGGACAGGGAGGTATGGCTACACCTTC.

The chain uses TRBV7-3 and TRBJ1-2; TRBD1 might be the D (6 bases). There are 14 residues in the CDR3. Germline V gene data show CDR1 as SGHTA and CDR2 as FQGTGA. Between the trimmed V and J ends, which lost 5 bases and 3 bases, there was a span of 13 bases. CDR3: CASSVTGTDYGYTF. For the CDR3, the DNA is TGTGCCAGCAGCGTCACAGGGACGGACTATGGCTACACCTTC.

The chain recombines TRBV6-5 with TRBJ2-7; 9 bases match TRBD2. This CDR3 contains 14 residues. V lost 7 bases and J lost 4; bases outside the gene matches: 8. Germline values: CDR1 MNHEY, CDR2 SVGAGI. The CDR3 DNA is TGTGCCAGCACCAGTGGCGGGGGGGCTTACGAGCAGTACTTC. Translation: CASTSGGGAYEQYF.

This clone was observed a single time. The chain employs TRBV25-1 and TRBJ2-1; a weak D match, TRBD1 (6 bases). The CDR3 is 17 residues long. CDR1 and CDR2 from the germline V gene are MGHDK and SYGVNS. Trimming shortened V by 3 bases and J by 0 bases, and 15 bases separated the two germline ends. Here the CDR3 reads CASSDPGQRSSYNEQFF. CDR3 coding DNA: TGTGCCAGCAGTGATCCCGGACAGAGGAGCTCCTACAATGAGCAGTTCTTC.

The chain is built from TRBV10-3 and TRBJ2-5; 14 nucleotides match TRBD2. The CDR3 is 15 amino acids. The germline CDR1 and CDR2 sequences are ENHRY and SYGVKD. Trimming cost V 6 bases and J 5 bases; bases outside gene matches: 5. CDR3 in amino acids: CAISPGTSGGETQYF. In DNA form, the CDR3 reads TGTGCCATCAGCCCTGGGACTAGCGGGGGTGAGACCCAGTACTTC.

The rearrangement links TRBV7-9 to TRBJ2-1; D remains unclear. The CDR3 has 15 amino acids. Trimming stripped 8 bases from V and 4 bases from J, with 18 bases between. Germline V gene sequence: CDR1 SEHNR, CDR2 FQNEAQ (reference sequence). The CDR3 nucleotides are TGTGCCAGCGGTAAAACAGCAGCTTTTTACAATGAGCAGTTCTTC. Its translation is CASGKTAAFYNEQFF. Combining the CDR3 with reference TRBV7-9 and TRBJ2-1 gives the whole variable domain DTGVSQNPRHKITKRGQNVTFRCDPISEHNRLYWYRQTLGQGPEFLTYFQNEAQLEKSRLLSDRFSAERPKGSFSTLEIQRTEQGDSAMYLCASGKTAAFYNEQFFGPGTRLTVL.

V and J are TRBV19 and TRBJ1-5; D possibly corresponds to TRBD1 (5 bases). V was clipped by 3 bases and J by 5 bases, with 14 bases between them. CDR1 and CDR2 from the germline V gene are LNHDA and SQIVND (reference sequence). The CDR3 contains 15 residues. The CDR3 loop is CASSISQGSYQPQHF. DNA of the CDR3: TGTGCCAGTAGTATTTCCCAGGGTTCCTATCAGCCCCAGCATTTT. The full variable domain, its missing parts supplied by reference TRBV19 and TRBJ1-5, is DGGITQSPKYLFRKEGQNVTLSCEQNLNHDAMYWYRQDPGQGLRLIYYSQIVNDFQKGDIAEGYSVSREKKESFPLTVTSAQKNPTAFYLCASSISQGSYQPQHFGDGTRLSIL.

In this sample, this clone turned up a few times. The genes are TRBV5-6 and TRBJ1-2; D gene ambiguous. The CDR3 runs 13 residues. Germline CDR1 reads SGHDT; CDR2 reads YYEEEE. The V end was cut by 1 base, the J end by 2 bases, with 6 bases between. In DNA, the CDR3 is TGTGCCAGCAGCTTGACGGAGAACTATGGCTACACCTTC. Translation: CASSLTENYGYTF.

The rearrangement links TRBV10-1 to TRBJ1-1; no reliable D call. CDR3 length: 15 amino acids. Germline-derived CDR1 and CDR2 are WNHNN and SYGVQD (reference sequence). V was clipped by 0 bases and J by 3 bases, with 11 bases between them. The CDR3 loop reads CASSESPQPDTEAFF. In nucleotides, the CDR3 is TGCGCCAGCAGTGAGTCTCCCCAACCGGACACTGAAGCTTTCTTT.